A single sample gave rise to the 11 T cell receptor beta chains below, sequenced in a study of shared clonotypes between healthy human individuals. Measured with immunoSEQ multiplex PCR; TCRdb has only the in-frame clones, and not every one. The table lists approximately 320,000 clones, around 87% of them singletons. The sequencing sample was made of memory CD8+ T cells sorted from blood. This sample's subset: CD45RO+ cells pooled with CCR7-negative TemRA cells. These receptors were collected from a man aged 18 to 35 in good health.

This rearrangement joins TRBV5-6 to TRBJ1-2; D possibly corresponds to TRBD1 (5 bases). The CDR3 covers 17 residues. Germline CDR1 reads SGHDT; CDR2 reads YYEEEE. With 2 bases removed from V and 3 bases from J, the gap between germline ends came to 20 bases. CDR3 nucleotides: TGTGCCAGCAGCTTCCAGGGCGGGATATTAAGCTACTATGGCTACACCTTC. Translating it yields CASSFQGGILSYYGYTF.

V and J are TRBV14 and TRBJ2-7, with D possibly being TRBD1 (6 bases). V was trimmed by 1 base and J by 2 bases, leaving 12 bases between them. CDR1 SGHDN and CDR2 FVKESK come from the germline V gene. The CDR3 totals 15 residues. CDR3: CASSQGYGTPYEQYF. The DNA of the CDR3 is TGTGCCAGCAGCCAAGGTTATGGGACACCCTACGAGCAGTACTTC.

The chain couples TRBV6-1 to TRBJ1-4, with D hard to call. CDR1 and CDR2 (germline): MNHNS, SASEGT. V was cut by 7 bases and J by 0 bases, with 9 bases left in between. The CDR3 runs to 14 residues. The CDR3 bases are TGTGCCAGCACTCGAGGTGCAACTAATGAAAAACTGTTTTTT. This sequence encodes CASTRGATNEKLFF.

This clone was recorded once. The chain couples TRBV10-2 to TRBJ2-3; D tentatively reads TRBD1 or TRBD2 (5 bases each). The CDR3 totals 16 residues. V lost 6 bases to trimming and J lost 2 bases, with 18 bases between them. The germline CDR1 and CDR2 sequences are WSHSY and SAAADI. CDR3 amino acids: CASRDPGAIDTDTQYF. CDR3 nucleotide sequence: TGCGCCAGCAGAGACCCCGGGGCTATCGACACAGATACGCAGTATTTT.

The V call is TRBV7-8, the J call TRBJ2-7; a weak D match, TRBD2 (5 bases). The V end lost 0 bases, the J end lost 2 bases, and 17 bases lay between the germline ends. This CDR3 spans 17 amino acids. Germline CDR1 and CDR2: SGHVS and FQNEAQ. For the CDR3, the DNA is TGTGCCAGCAGCTTAGCGAGGAGCGGAGAGCCTCCCTACGAGCAGTACTTC. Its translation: CASSLARSGEPPYEQYF.

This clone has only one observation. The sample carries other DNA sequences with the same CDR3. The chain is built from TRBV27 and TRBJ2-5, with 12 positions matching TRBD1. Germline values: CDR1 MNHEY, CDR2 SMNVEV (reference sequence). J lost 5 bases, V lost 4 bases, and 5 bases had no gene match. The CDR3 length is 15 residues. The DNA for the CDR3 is TGTGCCAGCAGTTCAGGGACAGGGGGCGTGGAGACCCAGTACTTC. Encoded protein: CASSSGTGGVETQYF.

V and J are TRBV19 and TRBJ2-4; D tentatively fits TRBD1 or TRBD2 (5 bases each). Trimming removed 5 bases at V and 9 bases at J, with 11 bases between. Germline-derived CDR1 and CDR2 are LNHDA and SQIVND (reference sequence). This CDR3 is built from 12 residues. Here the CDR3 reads CASSLIGGIQYF. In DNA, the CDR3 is TGTGCCAGTAGTTTGATTGGGGGCATTCAGTACTTC.

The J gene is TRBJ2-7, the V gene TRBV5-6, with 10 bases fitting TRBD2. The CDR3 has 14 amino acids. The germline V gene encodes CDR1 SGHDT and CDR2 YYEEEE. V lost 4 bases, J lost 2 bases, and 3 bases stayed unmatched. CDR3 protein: CASSPAGGPYEQYF. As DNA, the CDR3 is TGTGCCAGCAGCCCAGCGGGGGGGCCCTACGAGCAGTACTTC.

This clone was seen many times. CDR3 in amino acids: CASSYLGVSGANVLTF. As DNA, the CDR3 is TGTGCCAGCAGTTACCTGGGGGTGTCTGGGGCCAACGTCCTGACTTTC. The chain combines TRBV6-5 with TRBJ2-6; D is tentatively TRBD1 or TRBD2 (5 bases each). Germline V gene lookup returns CDR1 MNHEY and CDR2 SVGAGI. The CDR3 totals 16 residues. V was cut by 2 bases and J by 1 base, with 9 bases left in between.

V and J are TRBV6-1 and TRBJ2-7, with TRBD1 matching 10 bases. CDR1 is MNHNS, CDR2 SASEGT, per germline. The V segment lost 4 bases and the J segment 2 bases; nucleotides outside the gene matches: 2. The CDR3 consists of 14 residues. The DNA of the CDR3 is TGTGCCAGCAGTGTGGGACAGGGGCCCTACGAGCAGTACTTC. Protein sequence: CASSVGQGPYEQYF.

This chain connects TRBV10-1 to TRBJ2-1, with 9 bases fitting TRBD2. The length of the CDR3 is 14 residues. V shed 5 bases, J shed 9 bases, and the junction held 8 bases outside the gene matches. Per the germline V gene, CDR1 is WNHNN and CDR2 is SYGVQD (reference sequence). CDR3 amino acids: CASSPLAGAAEQFF. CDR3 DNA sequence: TGCGCCAGCAGTCCCTTAGCGGGAGCCGCTGAGCAGTTCTTC.